This TCR beta chain comes out of a study of PD-1 blockade in classical Hodgkin lymphoma. About this clone: What it binds is unknown.

Every patient experienced relapse after autologous stem cell transplantation, and brentuximab vedotin exposure varied. Complete response, partial response or progressive disease were the best responses. Assay: immunoSEQ multiplex PCR; the TCRdb copy retains only in-frame clones and omits some. Among 20,000 to 25,000 clones listed, about 83% were seen once. Study-level results: At baseline, newly diagnosed patients reportedly showed less TCR diversity than healthy donors. Exclusion covered patients beginning nivolumab under 1 year post-ASCT. Before treatment, complete responders showed about the same diversity as newly diagnosed patients.

This CDR3 is built from 14 residues. The ends were cut back, 2 bases at V and 0 bases at J, with 7 bases in the middle. The V gene's germline CDR1 is MNHEY and CDR2 SVGAGI. The V gene is TRBV6-5, the J gene TRBJ1-1; D uncertain. The sequence was collected from a human donor with classical Hodgkin lymphoma. The sequences come from peripheral blood mononuclear cells (PBMCs), collected before the second cycle of nivolumab. The CDR3 here is CASSYAGVNTEAFF. The CDR3 DNA is TGTGCCAGCAGTTACGCGGGAGTGAACACTGAAGCTTTCTTT.